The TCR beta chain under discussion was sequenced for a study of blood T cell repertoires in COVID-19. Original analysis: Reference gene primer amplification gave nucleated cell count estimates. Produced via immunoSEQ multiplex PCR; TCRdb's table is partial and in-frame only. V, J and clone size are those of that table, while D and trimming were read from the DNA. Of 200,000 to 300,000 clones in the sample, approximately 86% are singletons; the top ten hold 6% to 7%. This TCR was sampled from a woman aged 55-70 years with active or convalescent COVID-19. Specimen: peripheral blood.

CDR3 loop: CASSRGDRGTGQYEQYF. DNA of the CDR3: TGTGCCAGTAGTAGAGGGGACCGCGGGACAGGGCAGTACGAGCAGTACTTC. The chain recombines TRBV19 with TRBJ2-7; 9 nucleotides agree with TRBD1. The trim removed 4 bases at V and 4 bases at J, leaving 14 bases unmatched. Germline V gene lookup returns CDR1 LNHDA and CDR2 SQIVND (reference sequence). This CDR3 contains 17 residues.